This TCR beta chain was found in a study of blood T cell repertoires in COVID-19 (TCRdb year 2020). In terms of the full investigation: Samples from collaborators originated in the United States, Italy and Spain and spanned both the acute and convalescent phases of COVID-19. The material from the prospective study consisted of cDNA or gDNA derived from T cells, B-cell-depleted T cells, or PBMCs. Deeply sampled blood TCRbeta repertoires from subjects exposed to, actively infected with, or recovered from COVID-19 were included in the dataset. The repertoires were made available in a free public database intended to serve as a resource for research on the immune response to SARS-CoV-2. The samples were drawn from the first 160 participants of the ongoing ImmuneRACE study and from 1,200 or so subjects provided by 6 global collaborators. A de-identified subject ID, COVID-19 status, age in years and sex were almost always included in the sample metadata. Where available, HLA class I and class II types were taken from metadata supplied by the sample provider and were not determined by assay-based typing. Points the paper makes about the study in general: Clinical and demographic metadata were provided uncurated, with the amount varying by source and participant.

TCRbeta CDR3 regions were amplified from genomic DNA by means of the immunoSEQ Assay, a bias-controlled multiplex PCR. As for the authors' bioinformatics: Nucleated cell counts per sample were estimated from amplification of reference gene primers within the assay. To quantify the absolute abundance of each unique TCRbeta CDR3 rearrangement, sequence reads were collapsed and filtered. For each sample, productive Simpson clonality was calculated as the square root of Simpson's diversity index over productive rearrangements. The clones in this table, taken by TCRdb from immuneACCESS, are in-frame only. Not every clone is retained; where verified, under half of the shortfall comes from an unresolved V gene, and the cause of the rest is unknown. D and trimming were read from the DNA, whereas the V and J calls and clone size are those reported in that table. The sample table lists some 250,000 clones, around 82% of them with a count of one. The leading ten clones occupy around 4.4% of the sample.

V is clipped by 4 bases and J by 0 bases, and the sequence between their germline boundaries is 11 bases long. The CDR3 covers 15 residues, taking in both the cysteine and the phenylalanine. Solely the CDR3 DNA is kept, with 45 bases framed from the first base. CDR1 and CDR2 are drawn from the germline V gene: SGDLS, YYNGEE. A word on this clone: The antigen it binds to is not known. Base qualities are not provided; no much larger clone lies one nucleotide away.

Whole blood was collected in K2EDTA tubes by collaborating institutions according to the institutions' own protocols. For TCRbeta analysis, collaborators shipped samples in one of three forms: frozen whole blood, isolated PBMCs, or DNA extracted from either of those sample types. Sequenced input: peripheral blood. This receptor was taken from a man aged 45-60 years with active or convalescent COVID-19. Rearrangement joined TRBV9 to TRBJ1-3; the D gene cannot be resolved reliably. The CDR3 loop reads CASSRSGPSGNTIYF. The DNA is TGTGCCAGCAGCAGGTCAGGTCCCTCTGGAAACACCATATATTTT.